This is a list of T cell receptor beta chains from one sample in a study of patients and donors after allogeneic stem cell transplantation. One entry per CDR3 protein, called by TCRdb with MiXCR from the RT-PCR reads. The sample lists about 230,000 distinct CDR3 sequences; roughly 14% were seen once. The sample was blood, either unsorted or a sorted T cell fraction (not recorded which). These receptors were obtained from a human donor who was either an allogeneic HSCT recipient or a stem cell or donor lymphocyte infusion donor (not recorded which). It is not recorded whose cells these are; they may come from a transplant donor. CDR3s include the opening cysteine and the closing phenylalanine or tryptophan. D genes are given only for firm matches. Clone size is shown for a subset of rows, as once, few, many or a class of expanded clone.

TRBV4-2	-	-	TRBJ2-1	TGTGCCAGCAGCCAAGATCTTCGGCTACTTTCTATCCCCGATGAGTTCTTC	CASSQDLRLLSIPDEFF
TRBV14	TRBD1	few	TRBJ2-7	TGTGCCAGCAGCCAACGGACAGGGGGCCTTAGCTCCTACGAGCAGTACTTC	CASSQRTGGLSSYEQYF
TRBV4-1	TRBD2	few	TRBJ2-7	TGCGCCAGCAGCCAGGCCGGGACTAGCGGGAGGTGGTACGAGCAGTACTTC	CASSQAGTSGRWYEQYF
TRBV7-3	-	many	TRBJ2-2	TGTGCCAGCAGCTCCCCTACGGGGGGCCGGGACACCGGGGAGCTGTTTTTT	CASSSPTGGRDTGELFF
TRBV20-1	TRBD2	many	TRBJ2-1	TGCAGTGCTACAACCCTCTCTAGCGGTACCTACAATGAGCAGTTCTTC	CSATTLSSGTYNEQFF
TRBV5-1	TRBD2	-	TRBJ2-7	TGCGCCAGCAGAAAGGGACTAGCGGGAGGGCCGCACGAGCAGTACTTC	CASRKGLAGGPHEQYF
TRBV5-1	TRBD2	-	TRBJ2-7	TGCGCCAGCAGCACCGGGACTAGCGGGGGCTTGATGGGCTACGAGCAGTACTTC	CASSTGTSGGLMGYEQYF
TRBV5-5	-	few	TRBJ2-1	TGTGCCAGCAGCGGGGGACTGGGGCACGTAAATGAGCAGTTCTTC	CASSGGLGHVNEQFF
TRBV20-1	TRBD2	-	TRBJ2-3	TGCAGTGGAGCGGGGAGCACAGATACGCAGTATTTT	CSGAGSTDTQYF
TRBV7-9	-	-	TRBJ2-2	TGTGCCAGCAATGGACAAAACACCGGGGAGCTGTTTTTT	CASNGQNTGELFF
TRBV10-3	TRBD2	many	TRBJ2-1	TGTGCCACTTTGGGGACTAGCAGGGATGAGCAGTTCTTC	CATLGTSRDEQFF
TRBV3-1	-	few	TRBJ2-1	TGTGCCAGCAGCGGTAGTCGCAATGAGCAGTTCTTC	CASSGSRNEQFF
TRBV12-5	-	-	TRBJ2-2	TGTGCTAGTGGTTCCGCTCGCGGGGCGACGAACACCGGGGAGCTGTTTTTT	CASGSARGATNTGELFF
TRBV6-5	-	-	TRBJ2-1	TGTGCCAGCAGTTACTCGTCGCTAATGCATGAGCAGTTCTTC	CASSYSSLMHEQFF
TRBV9	-	many	TRBJ2-1	TGTGCCAGCAGCGTAGGAGAAGGGTGGGCTGAGCAGTTCTTC	CASSVGEGWAEQFF
TRBV5-1	-	-	TRBJ2-4	TGCGCCAGCAGCTTGGCTTCGGGGGCAAACATTCAGTACTTC	CASSLASGANIQYF
TRBV20-1	TRBD1	many	TRBJ2-7	TGCAGTGGACAGGGTACGGACGAGCAGTACTTC	CSGQGTDEQYF
TRBV5-1	TRBD1	-	TRBJ2-5	TGCGCCAGCAGCCCGGAGCTCAGGGGGGAGACCCAGTACTTC	CASSPELRGETQYF
TRBV7-2	TRBD1	many	TRBJ2-1	TGTGCCAGCAGCTTAGCGGGACAGCAAAACAATGAGCAGTTCTTC	CASSLAGQQNNEQFF
TRBV5-1	-	-	TRBJ2-2	TGCGCCAGCAGCTTGCAGGGGACGGGCACCGGGGAGCTGTTTTTT	CASSLQGTGTGELFF
TRBV9	-	-	TRBJ2-7	TGTGCCAGCAGCGTAGGTCCTACCGAGACCTACGAGCAGTACTTC	CASSVGPTETYEQYF
TRBV27	-	few	TRBJ1-1	TGTGCCAGCAGTTTAAGGACAGCTTTCACTGAAGCTTTCTTT	CASSLRTAFTEAFF
TRBV7-6	TRBD1	-	TRBJ2-7	TGTGCCAGCAGCTTACTCGCGACAGGGGACGGCGAGCAGTACTTC	CASSLLATGDGEQYF
TRBV18	-	many	TRBJ2-2	TGTGCCAGCTCACCGAGAGGGTTGAGAACCGGGGAGCTGTTTTTT	CASSPRGLRTGELFF
TRBV5-1	-	-	TRBJ2-7	TGCGCCAGCAGCTTGGATGGACAGACCTACGAGCAGTACTTC	CASSLDGQTYEQYF
TRBV7-3	-	-	TRBJ2-2	TGTGCCAGCAGCTTAACCCCCGCCACCGGGGAGCTGTTTTTT	CASSLTPATGELFF
TRBV6-1	-	-	TRBJ1-1	TGTGCCAGCTCCAAACAGTGGGGTTCTATGAACACTGAAGCTTTCTTT	CASSKQWGSMNTEAFF
TRBV5-1	-	-	TRBJ1-1	TGCGCCAGCAGCTTTCAACCCGGCAACACTGAAGCTTTCTTT	CASSFQPGNTEAFF
TRBV6-1	-	few	TRBJ1-5	TGTGCCAGCAGTGAAGCCGACCGTCAGCCCCAGCATTTT	CASSEADRQPQHF
TRBV29-1	-	many	TRBJ2-1	TGCAGCGTTGTAGTTGGATACAATGAGCAGTTCTTC	CSVVVGYNEQFF
TRBV7-9	TRBD1	-	TRBJ1-2	TGTGCCAGCAGCTTAGCACCCACAGGGGGCGAAGGGTATGGCTACACCTTC	CASSLAPTGGEGYGYTF
TRBV7-2	-	many	TRBJ1-1	TGTGCCAGCAGCTTCCCCTCAGGAGATTACACTGAAGCTTTCTTT	CASSFPSGDYTEAFF
TRBV9	-	-	TRBJ2-2	TGTGCCAGCAGCGCAGGGACCGCTGGGGGGAGTTTCACCGGGGAGCTGCTTTTT	CASSAGTAGGSFTGELLF
TRBV7-2	-	many	TRBJ2-5	TGTGCCAGCAGCTTAGAGGGGACACCACAAGAGACCCAGTACTTC	CASSLEGTPQETQYF
TRBV20-1	TRBD1	-	TRBJ2-7	TGCAGTGCTAGGGATGCACGGACAGGGATGAACCCCTACGAGCAGTACTTC	CSARDARTGMNPYEQYF
TRBV20-1	TRBD1	-	TRBJ2-7	TGCAGTGCTAGAGCCCCCCGACAGGGTGGCGAGCAGTACTTC	CSARAPRQGGEQYF
TRBV5-1	-	few	TRBJ1-2	TGCGCCAGCAGCTTGATGGGTAACGGCTACACCTTC	CASSLMGNGYTF
TRBV4-2	-	few	TRBJ2-1	TGTGCCAGCAGCCAAGAAAGGGACCAGCGGAACAATGAGCAGTTCTTC	CASSQERDQRNNEQFF
TRBV30	TRBD1	-	TRBJ1-2	TGTGCCTGGAGTAAGAAGGGGGCTCATGGCTACACCTTC	CAWSKKGAHGYTF
TRBV7-8	TRBD1	few	TRBJ1-2	TGTGCCAGCAGCCATCAAACGCGAACAGGGGTTGGCTACACCTTC	CASSHQTRTGVGYTF
TRBV4-2	TRBD1	many	TRBJ1-4	TGTGCCAGCAGCCTCCGACAGGGCGGGGCTAATGAAAAACTGTTTTTT	CASSLRQGGANEKLFF
TRBV15	-	few	TRBJ1-2	TGTGCCACCAGCACCAACCTGGGGGCTTCCTATGGCTACACCTTC	CATSTNLGASYGYTF
TRBV7-2	-	few	TRBJ2-3	TGTGCCAGCAGCTTCCTCTCCACGGGAAGCACAGATACGCAGTATTTT	CASSFLSTGSTDTQYF